These 10 T cell receptor beta chains were sequenced from one sample in a study of T cell responses to AZD1222 COVID-19 vaccine (dated by TCRdb to the early 2020s). The library relied on the immunoSEQ multiplex PCR assay. TCRdb carries this immuneACCESS record with in-frame sequences only. Its versions omit some clonotypes, under half of them owing to an unresolved V gene in the studies checked, with the rest unexplained. This sample has around 120,000 clones in its table, and around 93% of those were observed once. The ten most abundant clones make up more than 7% of the sample. The meaning of the sample's time point label: about 28 days (+/-7) after the second vaccine dose. The source material was peripheral blood, sampled 28 days after the second AZD1222 dose. These receptors all stem from an adult who received the AZD1222 COVID-19 vaccine.

This chain connects TRBV12-3 or TRBV12-4 to TRBJ2-5; the D is unclear. V gave up 6 bases and J gave up 5 bases, with 13 bases separating them. The CDR3 runs 13 residues. CDR3 nucleotide sequence: TGTGCCAGCAGCTTATTGGAGAAGGAGACCCAGTACTTC. Protein: CASSLLEKETQYF.

This sequence joins TRBV20-1 and TRBJ2-7, with TRBD2 identical over 13 bases. The ends lost 3 bases at V and 7 bases at J; junction bases unmatched: 9. The CDR3 runs 15 residues. Germline V lookup: CDR1 DFQATT, CDR2 SNEGSKA (reference sequence). Written as DNA, the CDR3 is TGCAGTGCTAGTCGCGCACTAGCGGGAGGGAATGAGCAGTACTTC. Protein product: CSASRALAGGNEQYF.

This clone was detected only once. The CDR3 protein is CASSSWGYTF. In nucleotides, the CDR3 is TGTGCCAGCAGTTCTTGGGGCTACACCTTC. The gene calls are TRBV28 and TRBJ1-2; D remains unclear. Germline loops: CDR1 MDHEN, CDR2 SYDVKM. This CDR3 is built from 10 residues. V lost 4 bases and J 8 bases, leaving 5 bases between the germline ends.

The V gene is TRBV5-6, the J gene TRBJ2-1; D is unresolved. Germline V lookup: CDR1 SGHDT, CDR2 YYEEEE. Trimming removed 0 bases from V and 0 bases from J, with 7 bases in between. The CDR3 is made up of 15 amino acids. The CDR3 DNA follows: TGTGCCAGCAGCTTGGTTCTGCACTCCTACAATGAGCAGTTCTTC. Amino acids: CASSLVLHSYNEQFF.

CDR3 protein: CASSVTSGDYNEQFF. The CDR3 coding sequence is TGTGCCAGCAGCGTGACTAGCGGGGACTACAATGAGCAGTTCTTC. The chain links TRBV7-2 to TRBJ2-1, with 11 bases lining up with TRBD2. J lost 3 bases, V lost 5 bases, and 3 bases had no gene match. The germline CDR1 and CDR2 sequences are SGHTA and FQGNSA. CDR3 length equals 15 residues.

The rearrangement joins TRBV14 to TRBJ2-1, with TRBD2 matching 10 bases. Trimming cost V 1 base and J 4 bases; bases outside gene matches: 4. The CDR3 loop spans 16 amino acids. The germline V gene encodes CDR1 SGHDN and CDR2 FVKESK. This CDR3 reads CASSQVFSGRYNEQFF. CDR3 in DNA: TGTGCCAGCAGCCAAGTCTTTAGCGGGAGGTACAATGAGCAGTTCTTC. Drawing the rest from reference TRBV14 and TRBJ2-1, the complete variable domain is EAGVTQFPSHSVIEKGQTVTLRCDPISGHDNLYWYRRVMGKEIKFLLHFVKESKQDESGMPNNRFLAERTGGTYSTLKVQPAELEDSGVYFCASSQVFSGRYNEQFFGPGTRLTVL.

The sample holds a few counts of this clone. This chain links TRBV6-5 with TRBJ1-2; D remains ambiguous. The ends were cut back, 5 bases at V and 3 bases at J, with 10 bases in the middle. CDR3 length: 13 amino acids. From germline, CDR1 is MNHEY and CDR2 SVGAGI. CDR3 in amino acids: CASSPRRDYGYTF. CDR3 coding DNA: TGTGCCAGCAGTCCAAGACGGGACTATGGCTACACCTTC.

The chain carries TRBV7-9 and TRBJ2-3; 10 positions match TRBD1. Germline V CDR1 and CDR2: SEHNR, FQNEAQ (reference sequence). The junction had 9 bases not matched to a gene; V was cut back by 5 bases and J by 4 bases. The CDR3 totals 16 residues. The CDR3 reads CASSLPDRGLADTQYF. CDR3 nucleotides: TGTGCCAGCAGCCTGCCAGACAGGGGGCTTGCAGATACGCAGTATTTT.

J is TRBJ1-1 and V is TRBV6-5; unclear D gene. V was shortened by 8 bases and J by 1 base, with 14 bases between the two germline ends. The CDR3 extends over 14 amino acids. Germline V gene sequence: CDR1 MNHEY, CDR2 SVGAGI. The CDR3 sequence: CASRLRIRNTEAFF. CDR3 in DNA: TGTGCCAGCCGACTGAGGATCAGGAACACTGAAGCTTTCTTT.

In this sample, this clone turned up once. J is TRBJ1-2 and V is TRBV28; 9 bases fit TRBD1. The V segment lost 5 bases and the J segment 2 bases; nucleotides outside the gene matches: 9. CDR3 size: 16 residues. CDR1 MDHEN and CDR2 SYDVKM come from the germline V gene. DNA of the CDR3: TGTGCCAGCAGTCTCCTAACAGGGGGCGTCAACTATGGCTACACCTTC. This codes for CASSLLTGGVNYGYTF.